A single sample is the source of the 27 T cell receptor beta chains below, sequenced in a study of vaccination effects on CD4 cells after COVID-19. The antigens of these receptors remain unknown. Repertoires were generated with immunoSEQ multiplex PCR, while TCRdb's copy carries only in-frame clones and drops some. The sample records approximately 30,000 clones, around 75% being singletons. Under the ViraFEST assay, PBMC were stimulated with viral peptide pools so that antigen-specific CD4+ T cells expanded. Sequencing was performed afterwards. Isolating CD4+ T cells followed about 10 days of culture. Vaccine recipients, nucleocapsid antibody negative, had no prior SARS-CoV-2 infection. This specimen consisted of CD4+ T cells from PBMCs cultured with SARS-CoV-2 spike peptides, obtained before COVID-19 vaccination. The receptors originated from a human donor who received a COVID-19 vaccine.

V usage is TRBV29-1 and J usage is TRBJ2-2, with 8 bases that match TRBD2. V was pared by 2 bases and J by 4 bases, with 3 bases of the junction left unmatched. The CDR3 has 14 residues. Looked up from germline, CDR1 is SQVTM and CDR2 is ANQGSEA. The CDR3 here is CSVETGGPTGELFF. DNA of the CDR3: TGCAGCGTTGAAACGGGGGGGCCCACCGGGGAGCTGTTTTTT.

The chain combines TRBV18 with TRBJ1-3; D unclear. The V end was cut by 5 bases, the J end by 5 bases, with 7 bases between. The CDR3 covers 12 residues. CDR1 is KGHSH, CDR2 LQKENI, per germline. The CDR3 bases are TGTGCCAGCTCAGAAGGTAGAAACACCATATATTTT. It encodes CASSEGRNTIYF.

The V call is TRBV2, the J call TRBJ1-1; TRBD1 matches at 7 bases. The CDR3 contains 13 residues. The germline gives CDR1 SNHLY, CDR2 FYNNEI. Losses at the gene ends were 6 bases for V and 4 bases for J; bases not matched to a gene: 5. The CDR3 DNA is TGTGCCAGCAGGGGGACAGTTCTCACTGAAGCTTTCTTT. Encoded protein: CASRGTVLTEAFF.

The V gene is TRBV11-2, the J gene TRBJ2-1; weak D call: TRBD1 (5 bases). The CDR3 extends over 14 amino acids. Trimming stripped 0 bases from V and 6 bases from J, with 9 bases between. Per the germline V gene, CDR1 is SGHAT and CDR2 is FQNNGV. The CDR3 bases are TGTGCCAGCAGCTTAGACAGGGTGGGCAATGAGCAGTTCTTC. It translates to CASSLDRVGNEQFF.

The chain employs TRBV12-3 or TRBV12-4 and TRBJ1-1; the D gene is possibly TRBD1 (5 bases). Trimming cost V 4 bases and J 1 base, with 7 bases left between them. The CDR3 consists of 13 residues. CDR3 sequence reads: CASSSTGNTEAFF. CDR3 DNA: TGTGCCAGCAGTTCAACAGGGAACACTGAAGCTTTCTTT.

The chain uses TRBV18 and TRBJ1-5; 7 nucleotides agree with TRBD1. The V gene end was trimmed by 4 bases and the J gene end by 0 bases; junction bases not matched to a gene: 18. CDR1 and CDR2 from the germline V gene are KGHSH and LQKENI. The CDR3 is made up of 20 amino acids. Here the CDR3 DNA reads TGTGCCAGCTCACAAGCCCGAACTACAGGGGAAACATATAGCAATCAGCCCCAGCATTTT. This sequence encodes CASSQARTTGETYSNQPQHF. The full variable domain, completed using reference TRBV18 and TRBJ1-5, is NAGVMQNPRHLVRRRGQEARLRCSPMKGHSHVYWYRQLPEEGLKFMVYLQKENIIDESGMPKERFSAEFPKEGPSILRIQQVVRGDSAAYFCASSQARTTGETYSNQPQHFGDGTRLSIL.

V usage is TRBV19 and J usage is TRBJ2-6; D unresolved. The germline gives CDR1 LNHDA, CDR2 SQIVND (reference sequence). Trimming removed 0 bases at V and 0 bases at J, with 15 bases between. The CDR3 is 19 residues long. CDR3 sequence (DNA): TGTGCCAGTAGTATAGATCAGGAACAGACTTTCTCTGGGGCCAACGTCCTGACTTTC. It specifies CASSIDQEQTFSGANVLTF.

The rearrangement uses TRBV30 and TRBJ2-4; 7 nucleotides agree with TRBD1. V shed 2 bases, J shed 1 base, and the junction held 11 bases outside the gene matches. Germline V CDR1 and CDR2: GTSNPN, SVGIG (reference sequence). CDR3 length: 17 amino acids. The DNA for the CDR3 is TGTGCCTGGAGTCCTTCACAGGGGTGGACGGCCAAAAACATTCAGTACTTC. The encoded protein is CAWSPSQGWTAKNIQYF.

CDR3 nucleotide sequence: TGCGCCAGCAGCCCCTTCGACAGTAACTATGGCTACACCTTC. Amino acids: CASSPFDSNYGYTF. The chain recombines TRBV5-1 with TRBJ1-2, with D perhaps matching TRBD1 (5 bases). The germline gives CDR1 SGHRS, CDR2 YFSETQ. This CDR3 has 14 residues. The V end lost 4 bases, the J end lost 1 base, and 11 bases lay between the germline ends.

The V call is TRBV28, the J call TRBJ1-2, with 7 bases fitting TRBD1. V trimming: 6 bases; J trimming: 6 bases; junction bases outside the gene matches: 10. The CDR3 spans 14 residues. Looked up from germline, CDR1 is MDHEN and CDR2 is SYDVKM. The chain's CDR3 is CASRPTGQQDGYTF. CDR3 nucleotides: TGTGCCAGCAGACCCACGGGACAGCAGGATGGCTACACCTTC.

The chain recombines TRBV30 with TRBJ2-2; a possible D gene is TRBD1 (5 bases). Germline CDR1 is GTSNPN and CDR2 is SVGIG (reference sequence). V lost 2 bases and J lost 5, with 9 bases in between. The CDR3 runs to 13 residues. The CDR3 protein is CAWSRGPTGELFF. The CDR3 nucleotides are TGTGCCTGGAGTAGGGGCCCGACCGGGGAGCTGTTTTTT.

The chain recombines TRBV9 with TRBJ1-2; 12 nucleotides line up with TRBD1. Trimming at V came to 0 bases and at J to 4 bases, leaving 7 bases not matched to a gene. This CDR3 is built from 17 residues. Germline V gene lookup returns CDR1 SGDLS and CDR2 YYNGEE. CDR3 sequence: CASSVEGGQGAIYGYTF. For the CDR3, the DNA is TGTGCCAGCAGCGTAGAGGGGGGACAGGGGGCAATCTATGGCTACACCTTC.

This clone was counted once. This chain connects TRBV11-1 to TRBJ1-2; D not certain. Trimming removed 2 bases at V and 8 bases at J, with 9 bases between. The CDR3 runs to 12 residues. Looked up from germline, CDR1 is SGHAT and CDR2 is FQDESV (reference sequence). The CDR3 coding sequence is TGTGCCAGCAGCTTACAAGGTGTCGGCTACACCTTC. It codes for CASSLQGVGYTF.

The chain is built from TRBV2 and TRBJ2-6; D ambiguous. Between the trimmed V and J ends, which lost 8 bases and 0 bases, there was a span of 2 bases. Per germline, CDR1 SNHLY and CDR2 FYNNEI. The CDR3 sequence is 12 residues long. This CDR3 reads CASDSGANVLTF. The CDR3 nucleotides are TGTGCCAGCGACTCTGGGGCCAACGTCCTGACTTTC.

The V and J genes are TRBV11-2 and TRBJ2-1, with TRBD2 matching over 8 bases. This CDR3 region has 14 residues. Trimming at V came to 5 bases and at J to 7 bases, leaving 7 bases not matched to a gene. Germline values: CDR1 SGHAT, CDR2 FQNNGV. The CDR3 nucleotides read TGTGCCAGCAGCCCAAAACTAGCGGCGAATGAGCAGTTCTTC. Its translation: CASSPKLAANEQFF.

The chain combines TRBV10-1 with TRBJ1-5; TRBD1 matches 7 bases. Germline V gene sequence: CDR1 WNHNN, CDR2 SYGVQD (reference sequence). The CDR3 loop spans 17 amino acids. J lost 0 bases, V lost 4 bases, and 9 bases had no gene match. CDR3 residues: CASSASTGRGSNQPQHF. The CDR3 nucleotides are TGCGCCAGCAGTGCCTCGACAGGGCGAGGTAGCAATCAGCCCCAGCATTTT.

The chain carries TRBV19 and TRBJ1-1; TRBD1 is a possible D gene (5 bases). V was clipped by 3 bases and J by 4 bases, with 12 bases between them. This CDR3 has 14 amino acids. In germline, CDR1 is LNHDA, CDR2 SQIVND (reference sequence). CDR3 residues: CASSIAGGGTEAFF. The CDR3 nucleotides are TGTGCCAGTAGTATTGCTGGGGGGGGCACTGAAGCTTTCTTT.

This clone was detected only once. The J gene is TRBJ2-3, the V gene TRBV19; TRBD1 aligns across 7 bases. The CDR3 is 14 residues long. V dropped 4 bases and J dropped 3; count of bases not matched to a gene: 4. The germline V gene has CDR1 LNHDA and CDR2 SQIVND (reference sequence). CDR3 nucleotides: TGTGCCAGTAGTAAAATACAGGGGACAGATACGCAGTATTTT. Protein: CASSKIQGTDTQYF.

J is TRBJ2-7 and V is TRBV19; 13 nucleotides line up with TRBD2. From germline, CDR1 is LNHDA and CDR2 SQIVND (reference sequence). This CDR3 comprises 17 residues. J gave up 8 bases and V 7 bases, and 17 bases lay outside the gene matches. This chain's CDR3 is CASTKGTSGESTSKQYF. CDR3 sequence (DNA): TGTGCCAGTACTAAGGGGACTAGCGGGGAGTCTACGAGTAAGCAGTACTTC.

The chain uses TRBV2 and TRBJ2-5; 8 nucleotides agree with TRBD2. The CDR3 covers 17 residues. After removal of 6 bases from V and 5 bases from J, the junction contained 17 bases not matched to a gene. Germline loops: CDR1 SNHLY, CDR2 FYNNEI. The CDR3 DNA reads TGTGCCAGCAGCCGGGGCGATTTAGCGGGGAATTGGGAGACCCAGTACTTC. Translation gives CASSRGDLAGNWETQYF.

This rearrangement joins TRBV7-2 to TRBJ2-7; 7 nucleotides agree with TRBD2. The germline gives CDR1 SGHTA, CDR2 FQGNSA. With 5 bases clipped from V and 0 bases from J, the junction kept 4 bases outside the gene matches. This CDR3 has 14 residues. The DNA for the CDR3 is TGTGCCAGCAGCCCTAGCGGTCCCTCCTACGAGCAGTACTTC. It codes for CASSPSGPSYEQYF.

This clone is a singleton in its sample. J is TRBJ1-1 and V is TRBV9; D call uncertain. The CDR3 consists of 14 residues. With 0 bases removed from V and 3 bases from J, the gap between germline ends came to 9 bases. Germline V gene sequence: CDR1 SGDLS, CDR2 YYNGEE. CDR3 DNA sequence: TGTGCCAGCAGCGTAGTCGGAGAGTACACTGAAGCTTTCTTT. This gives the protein CASSVVGEYTEAFF.

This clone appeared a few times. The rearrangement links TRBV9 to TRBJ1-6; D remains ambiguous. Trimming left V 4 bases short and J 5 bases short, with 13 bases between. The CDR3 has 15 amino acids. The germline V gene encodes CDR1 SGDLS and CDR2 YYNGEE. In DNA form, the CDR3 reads TGTGCCAGCAGCCCCCGACGAGACAATAATTCACCCCTCCACTTT. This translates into CASSPRRDNNSPLHF.

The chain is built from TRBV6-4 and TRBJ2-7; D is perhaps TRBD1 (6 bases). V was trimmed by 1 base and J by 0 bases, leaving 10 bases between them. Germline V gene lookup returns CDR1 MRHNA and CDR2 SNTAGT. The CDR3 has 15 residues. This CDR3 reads CASSDLTGNSYEQYF. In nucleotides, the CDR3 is TGTGCCAGCAGTGACTTGACAGGTAACTCCTACGAGCAGTACTTC.

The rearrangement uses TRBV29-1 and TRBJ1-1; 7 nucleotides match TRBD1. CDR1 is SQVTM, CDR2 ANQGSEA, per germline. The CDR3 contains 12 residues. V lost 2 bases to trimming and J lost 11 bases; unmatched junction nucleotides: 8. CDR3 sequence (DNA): TGCAGCGTTGAACCCTCGACAGGGTATGCTTTCTTT. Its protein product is CSVEPSTGYAFF.

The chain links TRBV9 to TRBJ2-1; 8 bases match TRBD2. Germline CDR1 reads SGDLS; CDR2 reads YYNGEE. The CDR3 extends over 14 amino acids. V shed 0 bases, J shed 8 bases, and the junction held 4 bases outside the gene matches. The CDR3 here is CASSVEAGVDEQFF. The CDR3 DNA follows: TGTGCCAGCAGCGTAGAAGCGGGAGTTGATGAGCAGTTCTTC.

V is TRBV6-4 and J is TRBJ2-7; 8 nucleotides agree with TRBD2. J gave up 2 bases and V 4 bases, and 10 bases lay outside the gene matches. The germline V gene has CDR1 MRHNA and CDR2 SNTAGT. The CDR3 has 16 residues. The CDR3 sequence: CASSGHGGGHPYEQYF. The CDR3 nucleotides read TGTGCCAGCAGTGGACACGGGGGGGGGCACCCCTACGAGCAGTACTTC.